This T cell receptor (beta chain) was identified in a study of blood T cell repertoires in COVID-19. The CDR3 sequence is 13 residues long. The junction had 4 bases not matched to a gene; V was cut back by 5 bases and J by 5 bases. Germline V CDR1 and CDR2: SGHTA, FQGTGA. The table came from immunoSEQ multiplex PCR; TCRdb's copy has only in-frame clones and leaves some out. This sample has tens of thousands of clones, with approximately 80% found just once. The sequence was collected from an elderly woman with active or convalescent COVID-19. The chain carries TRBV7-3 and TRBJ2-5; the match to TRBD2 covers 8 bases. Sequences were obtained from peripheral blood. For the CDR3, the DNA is TGTGCCAGCAGCCCGGGGGGGCGGGAGACCCAGTACTTC. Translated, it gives CASSPGGRETQYF.